Sequencing of this T cell receptor (beta chain) was carried out in a study of cytomegalovirus exposure and HLA in healthy donors. Study results and caveats: Later on, a genetic analysis was performed. It linked a missense variant in DCLRE1C with V- and J-gene trimming of TCR beta.

On this clone itself: Its specificity is not known.

Per germline, CDR1 SNHLY and CDR2 FYNNEI. The CDR3 runs to 13 residues. V lost 7 bases, J lost 4 bases, and 14 bases lay in between. The primer mix had 60 Vbeta and 13 Jbeta primers. TCRdb keeps only in-frame clones here, not all; method: immunoSEQ multiplex PCR. The sample yields 150,000 to 200,000 clones, around 80% seen once. This rearrangement joins TRBV2 to TRBJ2-7; D might be TRBD1 (6 bases). This TCR was recovered from a woman between 40 and 55 years old in good health and CMV-seronegative. Material for sequencing was PBMCs. CDR3 sequence: CASIRTVGYEQYF. The CDR3 DNA is TGTGCCAGCATAAGGACAGTTGGTTACGAGCAGTACTTC.